These T cell receptor beta chains were read from a single sample in a study of cytomegalovirus exposure and HLA in healthy donors. TCRdb's copy holds only in-frame clones and misses some; the assay was immunoSEQ multiplex PCR. The table for this sample gives 65,000 to 85,000 clones. Sequencing input: PBMCs. The receptors were sampled from a female donor in good health and CMV-seropositive. CDR3s leave out the opening cysteine and the closing phenylalanine or tryptophan. Fields, in order: V gene, D gene, J gene, CDR3 protein. The D gene is left open where the match is weak.

v_call: TRBV7-2
d_call: TRBD2
j_call: TRBJ2-1
cdr3_aa: ASSISGGNYNEQF

v_call: TRBV6-5
d_call: TRBD1
j_call: TRBJ1-1
cdr3_aa: ASNRGTEAF

v_call: TRBV5-5
d_call: -
j_call: TRBJ2-3
cdr3_aa: ASSSTAGADTQY

v_call: TRBV4-3
d_call: TRBD1
j_call: TRBJ1-3
cdr3_aa: ASSQGTGAGNTIY

v_call: TRBV6-4
d_call: TRBD1
j_call: TRBJ2-2
cdr3_aa: ASRRDSTNTGELF

v_call: TRBV18
d_call: TRBD1
j_call: TRBJ1-2
cdr3_aa: ASSTGQGSYGYT

v_call: TRBV2
d_call: TRBD2
j_call: TRBJ2-7
cdr3_aa: ASSVTGTSGYEQY

v_call: TRBV5-1
d_call: TRBD2
j_call: TRBJ2-1
cdr3_aa: ASSLPSGGNEQF

v_call: TRBV6-6
d_call: TRBD1
j_call: TRBJ2-7
cdr3_aa: ASSRQGAAYEQY

v_call: TRBV7-9
d_call: TRBD2
j_call: TRBJ2-1
cdr3_aa: ASSSKGLAGPSSYNEQF

v_call: TRBV29-1
d_call: TRBD1
j_call: TRBJ2-1
cdr3_aa: SVGQGHEQF

v_call: TRBV4-1
d_call: -
j_call: TRBJ1-2
cdr3_aa: ASSQQGTPNYGYT

v_call: TRBV28
d_call: -
j_call: TRBJ1-2
cdr3_aa: ASSLGTNYGYT

v_call: TRBV5-1
d_call: -
j_call: TRBJ1-3
cdr3_aa: ASSLGLGNTIY

v_call: TRBV6-1
d_call: -
j_call: TRBJ1-2
cdr3_aa: ASSERGGTNYGYT

v_call: TRBV2
d_call: TRBD1
j_call: TRBJ2-5
cdr3_aa: ASSEGTGPETQY

v_call: TRBV5-1
d_call: -
j_call: TRBJ2-7
cdr3_aa: ASSSEGRGYEQY

v_call: TRBV29-1
d_call: -
j_call: TRBJ1-1
cdr3_aa: SVASGNTEAF

v_call: TRBV10-3
d_call: TRBD2
j_call: TRBJ2-7
cdr3_aa: AISAGLADYEQY

v_call: TRBV11-2
d_call: -
j_call: TRBJ1-2
cdr3_aa: ASNPNGGSYGYT

v_call: TRBV7-9
d_call: -
j_call: TRBJ1-1
cdr3_aa: ASSLWSGDNTEAF

v_call: TRBV6-6
d_call: -
j_call: TRBJ2-1
cdr3_aa: ASIRKQGLEQF

v_call: TRBV25-1
d_call: TRBD2
j_call: TRBJ2-3
cdr3_aa: ASGSTSESTDTQY

v_call: TRBV7-9
d_call: TRBD2
j_call: TRBJ2-6
cdr3_aa: ASSFWQGGPGANVLT

v_call: TRBV5-4
d_call: -
j_call: TRBJ2-1
cdr3_aa: ASSLGGGRNEQF

v_call: TRBV5-1
d_call: -
j_call: TRBJ1-1
cdr3_aa: ASKEGGNTEAF

v_call: TRBV18
d_call: -
j_call: TRBJ2-7
cdr3_aa: ASSPDRSSYEQY

v_call: TRBV10-3
d_call: TRBD1
j_call: TRBJ1-2
cdr3_aa: AINGQGDGYT

v_call: TRBV18
d_call: TRBD1
j_call: TRBJ2-7
cdr3_aa: ASSSSGGPYEQY

v_call: TRBV30
d_call: TRBD2
j_call: TRBJ2-1
cdr3_aa: ARSGDGPYNEQF

v_call: TRBV6-6
d_call: TRBD1
j_call: TRBJ1-1
cdr3_aa: ASSKPTGEDTEAF

v_call: TRBV4-3
d_call: -
j_call: TRBJ2-7
cdr3_aa: ASSQDLDSPHEQY

v_call: TRBV28
d_call: TRBD2
j_call: TRBJ2-7
cdr3_aa: ASSKTSGRSFDEQY

v_call: TRBV5-4
d_call: TRBD1
j_call: TRBJ1-4
cdr3_aa: ASSSGTGSFNEKLF

v_call: TRBV27
d_call: -
j_call: TRBJ1-6
cdr3_aa: ASSLAGRGGGLRNSPLH

v_call: TRBV7-9
d_call: TRBD1
j_call: TRBJ1-3
cdr3_aa: ASSIDRGYGNTIY

v_call: TRBV19
d_call: TRBD1
j_call: TRBJ1-1
cdr3_aa: ASSMWSGGTEAF

v_call: TRBV28
d_call: -
j_call: TRBJ1-1
cdr3_aa: ASSSLRVEVMNTEAF

v_call: TRBV4-3
d_call: -
j_call: TRBJ2-7
cdr3_aa: ASSQDKNKREQY

v_call: TRBV7-2
d_call: -
j_call: TRBJ1-5
cdr3_aa: ASSLQGNQPQH

v_call: TRBV9
d_call: TRBD1
j_call: TRBJ1-3
cdr3_aa: ASSVGDRGGNTIY

v_call: TRBV27
d_call: -
j_call: TRBJ1-5
cdr3_aa: ASSPTLGGRNQPQH

v_call: TRBV10-3
d_call: TRBD1
j_call: TRBJ2-2
cdr3_aa: AISDWDSPNTGELF

v_call: TRBV19
d_call: TRBD1
j_call: TRBJ1-2
cdr3_aa: ASSISQGQGIVGYT

v_call: TRBV27
d_call: TRBD2
j_call: TRBJ2-7
cdr3_aa: ASSPSSGYEQY

v_call: TRBV7-7
d_call: -
j_call: TRBJ2-1
cdr3_aa: ASSLGVQGGEQF

v_call: TRBV6-5
d_call: TRBD1
j_call: TRBJ2-1
cdr3_aa: ASSTDRASYNEQF

v_call: TRBV29-1
d_call: -
j_call: TRBJ2-3
cdr3_aa: SVDRPTTDTQY

v_call: TRBV9
d_call: -
j_call: TRBJ1-1
cdr3_aa: ASSLSGRTEAF